This T cell receptor beta chain was profiled in a study of OX40 agonist ivuxolimab in advanced cancers. On the study more broadly: Partial responses were recorded for three patients, including one with hepatocellular carcinoma and two with cutaneous melanoma.

Notes on the study in general: Expansion of clones was among the lowest in partial responders at 0.1-3.0 mg/kg.

V was cut by 0 bases and J by 5 bases, with 16 bases left in between. The CDR3 extends over 16 amino acids. Per germline, CDR1 LNHDA and CDR2 SQIVND (reference sequence). The protocol was immunoSEQ multiplex PCR, while the TCRdb copy is restricted to in-frame clones and leaves out a portion. The sample includes roughly 72,000 clones, roughly 80% seen only once; the top ten take about 5%. As regards this clone: Its antigen is unidentified.

The sample consisted of CD4+ or CD8+ T cells sorted from blood, taken in a trial of the OX40 agonist ivuxolimab. This receptor was obtained from an adult with an advanced solid tumor such as melanoma, head and neck, liver or kidney cancer. The chain links TRBV19 to TRBJ1-1; D is perhaps TRBD1 (5 bases). CDR3 DNA: TGTGCCAGTAGTATAGATCAAAACCTGGGGGGGACTGAAGCTTTCTTT. This gives the protein CASSIDQNLGGTEAFF.